This TCR beta chain originates from a study of T cell responses to AZD1222 COVID-19 vaccine. Study-wide context: Pooling of second doses given at about 4 or about 12 weeks was done. Study results and caveats: Of spike-specific TCRs, nearly half reportedly target regions left unmutated in variants. Clonal diversity may have been underestimated in mostly white British donors. No day 14 peak samples; only post-peak repertoires were characterized.

With 8 bases clipped from V and 4 bases from J, the junction kept 15 bases outside the gene matches. The CDR3 contains 15 residues. CDR1 is SQVTM and CDR2 is ANQGSEA in the germline V gene. On this clone: The antigen remains undetermined.

Libraries were prepared by immunoSEQ multiplex PCR; TCRdb keeps only in-frame clonotypes and omits some of them. The sample holds over 150,000 clones; about 86% are singletons and the top ten take more than 0.4%. V gene TRBV29-1 combines with J gene TRBJ1-2; 8 positions agree with TRBD1. The sequenced sample was peripheral blood, obtained on day 0 of AZD1222 vaccination. The sequence was collected from an adult in good health. The CDR3 protein is CSTPSSGTGAYGYTF. In DNA form, the CDR3 reads TGCAGCACCCCCTCCTCCGGGACAGGCGCCTATGGCTACACCTTC.